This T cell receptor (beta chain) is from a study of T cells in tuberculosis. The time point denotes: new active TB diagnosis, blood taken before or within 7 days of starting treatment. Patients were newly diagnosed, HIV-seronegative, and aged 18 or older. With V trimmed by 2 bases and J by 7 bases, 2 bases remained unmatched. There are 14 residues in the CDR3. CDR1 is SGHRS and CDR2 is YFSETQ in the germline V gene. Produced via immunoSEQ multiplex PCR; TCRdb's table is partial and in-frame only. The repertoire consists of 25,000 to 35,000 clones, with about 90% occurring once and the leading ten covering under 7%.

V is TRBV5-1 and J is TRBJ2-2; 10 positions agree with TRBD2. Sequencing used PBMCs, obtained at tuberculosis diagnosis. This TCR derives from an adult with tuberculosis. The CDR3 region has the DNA TGCGCCAGCAGCTTAGCGGGAGGGCACGGGGAGCTGTTTTTT. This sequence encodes CASSLAGGHGELFF.